This T cell receptor (beta chain) was captured in a study of blood T cell repertoires in COVID-19. Study context: Spain, Italy and the United States supplied samples that represented acute and convalescent COVID-19. In each case, the material was cDNA or gDNA derived from T cells, B-cell-depleted T cells, or PBMCs.

Per the original methods: Amplification of reference gene primers was used by the study to estimate nucleated cell counts. Sequencing used immunoSEQ multiplex PCR; TCRdb keeps in-frame clones, though not all of them. For V, J and clone size, that table is used; D and trimming come from the DNA. The data contain roughly 60,000 clones, around 87% of them singletons. Per germline, CDR1 WNHNN and CDR2 SYGVQD (reference sequence). The CDR3 length is 14 residues. V was pared by 3 bases and J by 3 bases, with 2 bases of the junction left unmatched. This TCR was sampled from a man between 65 and 79 years old with acute or convalescent COVID-19. V usage is TRBV10-1 and J usage is TRBJ1-3, with 7 nucleotides matching TRBD1. The specimen sequenced was peripheral blood. In DNA, the CDR3 is TGCGCCAGCAGTGAAGGGACAGTTGGAAACACCATATATTTT. This encodes CASSEGTVGNTIYF.